These T cell receptor beta chains were read from a single sample in a study of T cell changes during pregnancy in multiple sclerosis. The assay was immunoSEQ multiplex PCR, and TCRdb's table has in-frame clones only and misses some. The sample has around 96,000 clones; about 93% are singletons. This sample comprised peripheral blood, obtained in the first trimester of pregnancy. These TCRs come from a female donor with multiple sclerosis, enrolled in a pregnancy study. CDR3s include the opening cysteine and the closing phenylalanine or tryptophan. A D gene is named only where the DNA matches it firmly. Part of the rows lack a size; the others show once, few, many or a class for expanded clones.

abundance | d_gene | j_gene | v_gene | CDR3aa | CDR3nt
NA | TRBD1 | TRBJ1-2 | TRBV4-2 | CASLGQGGNYGYTF | TGTGCCAGCTTGGGACAGGGAGGTAACTATGGCTACACCTTC
NA | NA | TRBJ1-2 | TRBV9 | CASSVDSYGYTF | TGTGCCAGCAGCGTAGACAGCTATGGCTACACCTTC
NA | TRBD2 | TRBJ2-2 | TRBV9 | CASRSRGETNTGELFF | TGTGCCAGCAGGTCTCGGGGGGAGACGAACACCGGGGAGCTGTTTTTT
NA | TRBD1 | TRBJ2-1 | TRBV9 | CASSVGPMDRGSYNEQFF | TGTGCCAGCAGCGTAGGTCCGATGGACAGGGGCTCCTACAATGAGCAGTTCTTC
NA | NA | TRBJ1-1 | TRBV5-6 | CASSSNLEAFF | TGTGCCAGCAGCTCTAATCTTGAAGCTTTCTTT
once | TRBD2 | TRBJ2-2 | TRBV30 | CAWIGASGGYTGELFF | TGTGCCTGGATAGGTGCTAGCGGGGGGTACACCGGGGAGCTGTTTTTT
NA | NA | TRBJ1-1 | TRBV11-2 | CASSLSRLNTEAFF | TGTGCCAGCAGCCTATCCAGACTCAACACTGAAGCTTTCTTT
NA | NA | TRBJ2-7 | TRBV6-5 | CASSPGITYEQYF | TGTGCCAGCAGCCCAGGGATTACCTACGAGCAGTACTTC
NA | NA | TRBJ2-1 | TRBV6-5 | CASRGTIARRQFF | TGTGCCAGCAGAGGTACTATCGCTCGTCGACAGTTCTTC
NA | TRBD1 | TRBJ2-5 | TRBV6-5 | CASTPGTAQETQYF | TGTGCCAGCACTCCCGGGACAGCCCAAGAGACCCAGTACTTC
NA | NA | TRBJ1-6 | TRBV9 | CASSVGADNSPLHF | TGTGCCAGCAGCGTAGGGGCAGATAATTCACCCCTCCACTTT
NA | TRBD1 | TRBJ2-1 | TRBV11-2 | CASRQGQGAFNEQFF | TGTGCCAGCAGGCAGGGACAGGGGGCATTCAATGAGCAGTTCTTC
NA | NA | TRBJ2-2 | TRBV11-3 | CASSLSTAGELFF | TGTGCCAGCAGCTTAAGTACTGCCGGGGAGCTGTTTTTT
NA | TRBD2 | TRBJ2-2 | TRBV7-3 | CASSLWASGGGTGELFF | TGTGCCAGCAGCTTATGGGCGAGCGGGGGAGGAACCGGGGAGCTGTTTTTT
NA | NA | TRBJ2-3 | TRBV7-2 | CASSLISTDTQYF | TGTGCCAGCAGCTTAATCTCCACAGATACGCAGTATTTT
NA | TRBD2 | TRBJ2-1 | TRBV5-1 | CASSLGLADNEQFF | TGCGCCAGCAGCTTGGGACTAGCGGACAATGAGCAGTTCTTC
once | NA | TRBJ2-5 | TRBV6-1 | CASSTRTQQETQYF | TGTGCCAGCAGTACTAGGACGCAACAAGAGACCCAGTACTTC
few | NA | TRBJ2-1 | TRBV12-5 | CASGLRTREESFEQFF | TGTGCTAGTGGTTTGCGTACTAGGGAGGAGTCTTTTGAGCAGTTCTTC
NA | TRBD1 | TRBJ2-7 | TRBV4-1 | CASSQDPGQGEEQYF | TGCGCCAGCAGCCAAGATCCGGGACAGGGTGAAGAGCAGTACTTC
NA | NA | TRBJ1-1 | TRBV29-1 | CSATKFQNTEAFF | TGCAGCGCGACAAAATTTCAGAACACTGAAGCTTTCTTT
few | NA | TRBJ1-2 | TRBV7-9 | CASSLLDSINYGYTF | TGTGCCAGCAGCTTACTGGACAGCATTAACTATGGCTACACCTTC
NA | NA | TRBJ1-1 | TRBV19 | CASSIRHETTEAFF | TGTGCCAGTAGTATCAGACACGAGACCACTGAAGCTTTCTTT
few | NA | TRBJ1-6 | TRBV11-2 | CASSLEDSYNSPLHF | TGTGCCAGCAGCTTAGAGGACAGCTATAATTCACCCCTCCACTTT
NA | NA | TRBJ2-5 | TRBV13 | CASSLRGNWETQYF | TGTGCCAGCAGCCTCAGGGGTAACTGGGAGACCCAGTACTTC
NA | TRBD2 | TRBJ2-1 | TRBV9 | CASSGGTSGGLNEQFF | TGTGCCAGCAGCGGTGGGACTAGCGGGGGGCTGAATGAGCAGTTCTTC
NA | NA | TRBJ2-3 | TRBV5-4 | CASSLATSSNTQYF | TGTGCCAGCAGCTTGGCCACTAGTTCAAATACGCAGTATTTT
NA | TRBD1 | TRBJ2-5 | TRBV27 | CASSSDRGRGETQYF | TGTGCCAGCAGTTCAGACAGGGGACGGGGCGAGACCCAGTACTTC
few | TRBD1 | TRBJ1-2 | TRBV11-2 | CASSPLDRFYGYTF | TGTGCCAGCAGCCCATTGGACAGGTTCTATGGCTACACCTTC
once | NA | TRBJ2-7 | TRBV9 | CASSVFAASSYEQYF | TGTGCCAGCAGCGTATTCGCGGCGAGCTCCTACGAGCAGTACTTC
NA | NA | TRBJ2-1 | TRBV5-6 | CASSLGSGEQFF | TGTGCCAGCAGCCTAGGTAGTGGCGAGCAGTTCTTC
NA | NA | TRBJ1-6 | TRBV7-6 | CASSLALLGSSPLHF | TGTGCCAGCAGCTTAGCCCTCCTTGGGAGTTCACCCCTCCACTTT
NA | TRBD1 | TRBJ2-7 | TRBV11-2 | CASSPGTGEGYEQYF | TGTGCCAGCAGCCCCGGGACAGGGGAAGGATACGAGCAGTACTTC
NA | NA | TRBJ1-4 | TRBV4-2 | CASSQNTWEKLFF | TGTGCCAGCAGCCAGAACACCTGGGAAAAACTGTTTTTT
NA | NA | TRBJ1-4 | TRBV18 | CASSSQSTANNEKLFF | TGTGCCAGCTCATCACAGTCGACAGCGAATAATGAAAAACTGTTTTTT
once | NA | TRBJ2-7 | TRBV7-3 | CASNVIGYRSYEQYF | TGTGCCAGCAATGTTATTGGATACAGGTCCTACGAGCAGTACTTC
NA | TRBD1 | TRBJ2-1 | TRBV5-6 | CASSLWDRNNEQFF | TGTGCCAGCAGCTTGTGGGACAGGAACAATGAGCAGTTCTTC
NA | TRBD2 | TRBJ2-5 | TRBV6-5 | CASSYSAGGGTQYF | TGTGCCAGCAGTTACTCGGCGGGGGGTGGGACCCAGTACTTC
once | NA | TRBJ2-4 | TRBV7-2 | CASSSNGVEYF | TGTGCCAGCAGCTCAAACGGGGTGGAATACTTC
NA | NA | TRBJ1-5 | TRBV4-1 | CASSQPPDQPQHF | TGCGCCAGCAGCCAACCCCCAGATCAGCCCCAGCATTTT
NA | NA | TRBJ1-1 | TRBV27 | CASSLHSMNTEAFF | TGTGCCAGCAGTTTACACAGCATGAACACTGAAGCTTTCTTT
NA | TRBD2 | TRBJ2-1 | TRBV5-1 | CASSLRASGGLSSYNEQFF | TGCGCCAGCAGCTTAAGGGCTAGCGGGGGTCTTAGCTCCTACAATGAGCAGTTCTTC
NA | NA | TRBJ1-3 | TRBV12-5 | CASGLIGKQGRTPGNTIYF | TGTGCTAGTGGTTTGATCGGAAAACAGGGTAGGACCCCTGGAAACACCATATATTTT
NA | TRBD1 | TRBJ2-5 | TRBV7-8 | CASSYRGPQETQYF | TGTGCCAGCAGCTACAGGGGGCCTCAAGAGACCCAGTACTTC
NA | NA | TRBJ1-1 | TRBV11-2 | CASSSLRDYGAFF | TGTGCCAGCAGCTCGCTCAGGGATTATGGAGCTTTCTTT
NA | NA | TRBJ1-2 | TRBV6-1 | CASSDSGFGGYTF | TGTGCCAGCAGTGATTCAGGATTTGGGGGCTACACCTTC